The clone carrying this TCR beta chain was counted at least ten times. The antigen is not known. The sample is drawn from a study of naive and memory T cell subsets. Broader study findings: Over 95% of naive TCR sequences appeared only once after error correction, unlike memory subsets. Naive repertoires, especially CD8, held a few larger clonotypes, possibly memory cells re-expressing CD45RA.

CD4 T cells were positively selected, then CD8 T cells from the CD4-negative fraction. V lost 0 bases to trimming and J lost 2 bases, with 11 bases between them. The germline V gene encodes CDR1 LNHNV and CDR2 YYDKDF (reference sequence). CDR3 length: 15 amino acids. Both TRBC1 and TRBC2 were covered by a beta constant-region primer of two equimolar oligonucleotides. An oligonucleotide with the SP2 primer and a 12-nucleotide UMI was ligated to the cDNA 3' end. MiXCR, run by TCRdb on the UMI-ligation and nested PCR reads, gives a single entry per CDR3 protein. The sample has roughly 140,000 distinct CDR3 sequences; about a sixth are singletons.

This clonotype was obtained from a human donor in good health. The sample was naive CD4+ T cells from blood. The genes are TRBV15 and TRBJ2-7, with D unresolved. CDR3 loop: CATSRDPSGTYEQYF. DNA for the CDR3: TGTGCCACCAGCAGAGATCCGTCAGGCACCTACGAGCAGTACTTC.